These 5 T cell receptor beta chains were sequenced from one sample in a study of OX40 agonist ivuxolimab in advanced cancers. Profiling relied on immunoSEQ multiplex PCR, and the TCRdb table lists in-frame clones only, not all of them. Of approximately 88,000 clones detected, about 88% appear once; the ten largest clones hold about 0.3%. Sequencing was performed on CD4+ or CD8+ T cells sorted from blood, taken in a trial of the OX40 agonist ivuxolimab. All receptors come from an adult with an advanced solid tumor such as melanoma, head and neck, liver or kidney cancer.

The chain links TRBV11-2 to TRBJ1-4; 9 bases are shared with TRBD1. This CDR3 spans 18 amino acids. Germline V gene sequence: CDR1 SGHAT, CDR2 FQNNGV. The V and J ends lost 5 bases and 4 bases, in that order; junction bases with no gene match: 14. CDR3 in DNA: TGTGCCAGCAGCACCACCCGAGGGACAGGGCTGAATAATGAAAAACTGTTTTTT. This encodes CASSTTRGTGLNNEKLFF.

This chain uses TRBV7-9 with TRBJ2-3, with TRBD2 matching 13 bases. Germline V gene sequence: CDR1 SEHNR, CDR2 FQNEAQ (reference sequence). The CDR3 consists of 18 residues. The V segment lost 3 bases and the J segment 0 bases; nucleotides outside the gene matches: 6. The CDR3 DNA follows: TGTGCCAGCAGCTTGACTAGCGGGGGGTCGTCTAGCACAGATACGCAGTATTTT. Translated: CASSLTSGGSSSTDTQYF.

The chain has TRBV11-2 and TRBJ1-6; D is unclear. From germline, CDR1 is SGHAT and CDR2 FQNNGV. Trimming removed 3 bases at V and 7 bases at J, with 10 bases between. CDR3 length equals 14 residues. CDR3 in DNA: TGTGCCAGCAGCTTCCCCCGGAGGAATTCACCCCTCCACTTT. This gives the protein CASSFPRRNSPLHF.

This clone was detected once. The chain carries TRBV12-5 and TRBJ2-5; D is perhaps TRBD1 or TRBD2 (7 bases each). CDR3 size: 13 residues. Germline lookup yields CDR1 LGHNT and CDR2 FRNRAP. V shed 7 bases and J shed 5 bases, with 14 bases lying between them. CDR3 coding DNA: TGTGCTAGTGCCAGGGGGGGGGCTGAGACCCAGTACTTC. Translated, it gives CASARGGAETQYF. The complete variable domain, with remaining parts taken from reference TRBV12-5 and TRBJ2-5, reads DARVTQTPRHKVTEMGQEVTMRCQPILGHNTVFWYRQTMMQGLELLAYFRNRAPLDDSGMPKDRFSAEMPDATLATLKIQPSEPRDSAVYFCASARGGAETQYFGPGTRLLVL.

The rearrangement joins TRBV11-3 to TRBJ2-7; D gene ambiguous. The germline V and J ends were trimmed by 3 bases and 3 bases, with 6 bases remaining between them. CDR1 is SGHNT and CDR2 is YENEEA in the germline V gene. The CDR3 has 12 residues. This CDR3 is CASSLAYYEQYF. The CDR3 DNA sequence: TGTGCCAGCAGCTTGGCGTACTACGAGCAGTACTTC.